This T cell receptor beta chain was profiled in a study of T cell responses to AZD1222 COVID-19 vaccine. Study findings and constraints: It should be noted that donors were predominantly white British and more often female, and clonal diversity was possibly underestimated.

Trimming cost V 9 bases and J 0 bases, with 10 bases left between them. The CDR3 sequence is 13 residues long. Germline V gives CDR1 KGHDR, CDR2 SFDVKD. Assay used: immunoSEQ multiplex PCR; TCRdb lists only in-frame clones, some missing. The sample includes 95,000 to 150,000 clones, about 85% of them seen just once. A note on this clone: Its matching antigen is unknown.

The V and J genes are TRBV24-1 and TRBJ1-1, with no clear D. The sequence was collected from an adult who received the AZD1222 COVID-19 vaccine. Sample: peripheral blood, taken 28 days after the second AZD1222 dose. The CDR3 reads CATLYSMNTEAFF. CDR3 bases: TGTGCCACCCTGTACAGCATGAACACTGAAGCTTTCTTT.